These 28 T cell receptor beta chains were all obtained from the same sample, sequenced in a study of molecular identifiers for immune sequencing clone quantification. TCRdb re-called the PCR reads through MiXCR, storing one row per CDR3 protein. The table includes over 85,000 distinct CDR3 sequences, around 23% detected once. Material: naive CD8+ T cells from blood, with Jurkat cell RNA spiked in. Subset of the sample: FACS-sorted CD8+CD4-CCR7+CD45RA+ naive T cells. Receptor source: a human donor in good health. Some libraries in this study had Jurkat cell RNA spiked in.

This clonotype occurred a few times. The rearrangement links TRBV19 to TRBJ2-1; D is uncertain. The CDR3 has 12 amino acids. Per the germline V gene, CDR1 is LNHDA and CDR2 is SQIVND (reference sequence). Trimming stripped 3 bases from V and 9 bases from J, with 9 bases between. The CDR3 loop is CASSMPPPEQFF. The CDR3 DNA follows: TGTGCCAGTAGTATGCCCCCCCCTGAGCAGTTCTTC. Full variable domain (remainder filled in from reference TRBV19 and TRBJ2-1): DGGITQSPKYLFRKEGQNVTLSCEQNLNHDAMYWYRQDPGQGLRLIYYSQIVNDFQKGDIAEGYSVSREKKESFPLTVTSAQKNPTAFYLCASSMPPPEQFFGPGTRLTVL.

The sample holds many counts of this clonotype. The rearrangement links TRBV6-4 to TRBJ2-1; tentative D call: TRBD2 (7 bases). The germline V and J ends were trimmed by 1 base and 7 bases, with 14 bases remaining between them. Germline lookup yields CDR1 MRHNA and CDR2 SNTAGT. The CDR3 length is 15 residues. CDR3 protein: CASSDLAGAGNEQFF. CDR3 sequence (DNA): TGTGCCAGCAGTGACTTGGCGGGGGCGGGAAATGAGCAGTTCTTC.

This clonotype was seen more than once but under ten times. J is TRBJ2-5 and V is TRBV19, with 8 bases lining up with TRBD1. The CDR3 has 15 residues. V shed 3 bases and J 3 bases; nucleotides not matched to a gene: 6. Germline V gene sequence: CDR1 LNHDA, CDR2 SQIVND (reference sequence). Here the CDR3 DNA reads TGTGCCAGTAGTATTGGACAGGGCGGGAAAGAGACCCAGTACTTC. Residues: CASSIGQGGKETQYF.

Notes on this clonotype: A read error may account for a junction end that differs from germline. The rearrangement joins TRBV19 to TRBJ2-7; the D call may be TRBD1 or TRBD2 (5 bases each). The CDR3 is made up of 15 amino acids. Germline V gives CDR1 LNHDA, CDR2 SQIVND (reference sequence). CDR3 sequence: CASSVVGRNTYGQYF. CDR3 in DNA: TGTGCCAGTAGTGTTGTGGGACGGAACACCTACGGGCAGTACTTC.

This clonotype was detected ten times or more. The rearrangement joins TRBV4-1 to TRBJ1-1; the D is unclear. Deletions cut 4 bases from V and 0 bases from J, with 12 bases between. The CDR3 is made up of 15 amino acids. From germline, CDR1 is MGHRA and CDR2 YSYEKL. CDR3 sequence: CASSPSIGLNTEAFF. The CDR3 DNA reads as TGCGCCAGCAGCCCCTCTATAGGCCTGAACACTGAAGCTTTCTTT.

Remarks on this clonotype: A single base separates this from a much larger clone, so it may be a read error. Given the absence of the conserved phenylalanine or tryptophan at the CDR3 end, a read error is likely. The rearrangement joins TRBV6-5 to TRBJ2-7; D tentatively fits TRBD1 or TRBD2 (5 bases each). The CDR3 spans 12 residues. Germline V gene lookup returns CDR1 MNHEY and CDR2 SVGAGI. Deletions cut 6 bases from V and 5 bases from J, with 11 bases between. The CDR3 here is CASSDVGDEQYS. CDR3 DNA sequence: TGTGCCAGCAGCGACGTGGGGGACGAGCAGTACTCC.

The V and J genes are TRBV6-2 or TRBV6-3 and TRBJ2-7; TRBD2 agrees at 10 bases. J was trimmed by 4 bases and V by 6 bases; bases with no gene match: 6. CDR1 MNHEY and CDR2 SVGEGT come from the germline V gene. The CDR3 covers 14 residues. CDR3 amino acids: CASSQREGFYEQYF. The CDR3, as DNA: TGTGCCAGCAGCCAGCGGGAGGGGTTTTACGAGCAGTACTTC.

This clonotype showed up just a few times. The chain uses TRBV18 and TRBJ1-5; TRBD1 is a possible D gene (5 bases). This CDR3 is built from 14 residues. V was trimmed by 2 bases and J by 0 bases, leaving 5 bases between them. Germline CDR1 reads KGHSH; CDR2 reads LQKENI. The CDR3 bases are TGTGCCAGCTCACCAGGGGGTAGCAATCAGCCCCAGCATTTT. This translates into CASSPGGSNQPQHF.

This clonotype has just a few counts. The chain has TRBV20-1 and TRBJ2-3; D is unresolved. The germline V and J ends were trimmed by 5 bases and 6 bases, with 12 bases remaining between them. Germline assignment: CDR1 DFQATT and CDR2 SNEGSKA (reference sequence). The CDR3 covers 12 residues. The DNA for the CDR3 is TGCAGTGCTTTTTTAGCTCCCGATACGCAGTATTTT. Translated: CSAFLAPDTQYF.

Note on this clonotype: With a much larger clone just one base away, this may be a read error. The chain carries TRBV13 and TRBJ2-7; D possibly corresponds to TRBD2 (6 bases). The CDR3 consists of 15 residues. The germline V gene encodes CDR1 PRHDT and CDR2 FYEKMQ (reference sequence). V shed 0 bases and J shed 2 bases, with 11 bases lying between them. As DNA, the CDR3 is TGTGCCAGCAGCTTAGGCTCGGGGGAGCCCTACGAGCAGTACTTC. The encoded protein is CASSLGSGEPYEQYF.

This clonotype was observed at least ten times. The chain uses TRBV25-1 and TRBJ2-7; unclear D gene. The germline V gene encodes CDR1 MGHDK and CDR2 SYGVNS. V gave up 4 bases and J gave up 3 bases, with 4 bases separating them. The length of the CDR3 is 11 residues. The CDR3 reads CASSAHYEQYF. The CDR3 DNA reads as TGTGCCAGCAGTGCCCACTACGAGCAGTACTTC.

The chain recombines TRBV7-9 with TRBJ2-3; D gene uncertain. V lost 4 bases and J 4 bases, leaving 15 bases between the germline ends. Germline CDR1 SEHNR, CDR2 FQNEAQ (reference sequence). The CDR3 is 15 residues long. The chain's CDR3 is CASSSTPYGADTQYF. The CDR3 DNA is TGTGCCAGCAGCTCGACACCTTATGGCGCAGATACGCAGTATTTT.

This clonotype was seen more than once but under ten times. This chain links TRBV7-9 with TRBJ2-2; D is undetermined. From germline, CDR1 is SEHNR and CDR2 FQNEAQ (reference sequence). This CDR3 region has 14 residues. Trimming pared 5 bases from V and 6 bases from J, leaving 13 bases between. DNA of the CDR3: TGTGCCAGCAGCCCCCAACTGGGCCCCGGGGAGCTGTTTTTT. This codes for CASSPQLGPGELFF.

This clonotype was recorded once. The rearrangement joins TRBV12-3 or TRBV12-4 to TRBJ2-5; no reliable D call. V shed 1 base and J shed 2 bases, with 5 bases lying between them. This CDR3 contains 13 residues. CDR3 residues: CASSLVGQETQYF. The CDR3 bases are TGTGCCAGCAGTTTAGTCGGACAAGAGACCCAGTACTTC.

As for this clonotype: Possible read error: a much larger clone is one base away. J is TRBJ2-1 and V is TRBV6-6, with 8 bases matching TRBD1. CDR3 length equals 12 residues. The V gene's germline CDR1 is MNHNY and CDR2 SVGAGI (reference sequence). The CDR3 region has the DNA TGTGCCGGCAGTGTACAGGGGGGTGAGCAGTTCTTC. Translating gives CAGSVQGGEQFF.

Of note for this clonotype: This may be a read error: a much more frequent sequence differs by one nucleotide. The V call is TRBV7-9, the J call TRBJ1-4; D ambiguous. V lost 4 bases and J 3 bases, leaving 12 bases between the germline ends. Germline lookup yields CDR1 SEHNR and CDR2 FQNEAQ (reference sequence). The CDR3 has 15 amino acids. The CDR3 bases are TGTGCCAGCAGCTCTACAGCGGGCGCTAATGAAAAACTGTTTTTT. The encoded protein is CASSSTAGANEKLFF.

This clonotype was counted many times. The chain recombines TRBV27 with TRBJ1-1, with D possibly being TRBD1 (6 bases). The CDR3 runs 15 residues. The germline CDR1 and CDR2 sequences are MNHEY and SMNVEV (reference sequence). V was clipped by 3 bases and J by 2 bases, with 13 bases between them. The CDR3 nucleotides read TGTGCCAGCAGTTTTCAGGGGTTAGGCAACACTGAAGCTTTCTTT. It codes for CASSFQGLGNTEAFF.

Many counts were recorded for this clonotype. This chain's CDR3 is CATSSVHEQFF. The DNA of the CDR3 is TGTGCCACCAGCTCCGTGCATGAGCAGTTCTTC. This chain links TRBV15 with TRBJ2-1, with D hard to call. Deletions cut 5 bases from V and 8 bases from J, with 7 bases between. The CDR3 totals 11 residues. Germline loops: CDR1 LNHNV, CDR2 YYDKDF (reference sequence).

This clonotype was seen repeatedly, ten times or more. This sequence joins TRBV28 and TRBJ2-3; tentatively, D is TRBD1 or TRBD2 (5 bases each). Trimming removed 6 bases at V and 3 bases at J, with 22 bases between. This CDR3 spans 17 amino acids. The germline V gene has CDR1 MDHEN and CDR2 SYDVKM. The CDR3 loop is CASSHIPPFGATDTQYF. The CDR3 region has the DNA TGTGCCAGCAGCCACATCCCCCCCTTCGGGGCGACAGATACGCAGTATTTT.

This clonotype was seen ten or more times. The gene calls are TRBV6-2 or TRBV6-3 and TRBJ2-3, with a tentative D call TRBD2 (5 bases). Germline values: CDR1 MNHEY, CDR2 SVGEGT. V was pared by 7 bases and J by 3 bases, with 14 bases between. The CDR3 extends over 14 amino acids. This CDR3 reads CASTKTRRTDTQYF. DNA for the CDR3: TGTGCCAGCACCAAAACTAGACGGACAGATACGCAGTATTTT.

This clonotype was seen a handful of times. This could be a read error, since a much larger clone is one nucleotide away. V and J are TRBV4-3 and TRBJ2-5, with 7 positions matching TRBD1. The germline gives CDR1 LGHNA, CDR2 YSLEER. There are 13 residues in the CDR3. J lost 1 base, V lost 7 bases, and 3 bases had no gene match. This CDR3 reads CASKGQSQETQYF. In DNA form, the CDR3 reads TGCGCCAGCAAGGGACAGAGCCAAGAGACCCAGTACTTC.

V gene TRBV21-1 combines with J gene TRBJ1-3; the table's D call of TRBD1 was not tested on the DNA. TRBV21-1 is shown as a pseudogene. This CDR3 spans 18 amino acids. This CDR3 reads CAGTRKWGPTGSGNTIYF. The CDR3 DNA is TGTGCCGGCACCCGTAAATGGGGCCCAACAGGGTCTGGAAACACCATATATTTT.

A note on this clonotype: A junction end diverges from the germline sequence, so it may reflect a read error. The chain links TRBV4-3 to TRBJ2-5; TRBD2 aligns across 9 bases. In germline, CDR1 is LGHNA, CDR2 YSLEER. CDR3 size: 17 residues. The CDR3 DNA reads as TGCGCCAGCAGCCAAGGAACCGGGACTAGCAGTCAAGAGGCCCAGTACTTC. This codes for CASSQGTGTSSQEAQYF.

This clonotype was seen a few times. This rearrangement joins TRBV2 to TRBJ2-3, with TRBD2 identical over 15 bases. The CDR3 contains 16 residues. J lost 4 bases, V lost 5 bases, and 4 bases had no gene match. Germline lookup yields CDR1 SNHLY and CDR2 FYNNEI. CDR3 DNA: TGTGCCAGCAGTCCCGGACTAGCGGGAGGGTCAGATACGCAGTATTTT. This codes for CASSPGLAGGSDTQYF. Together with reference TRBV2 and TRBJ2-3, the CDR3 gives the full variable domain: EPEVTQTPSHQVTQMGQEVILRCVPISNHLYFYWYRQILGQKVEFLVSFYNNEISEKSEIFDDQFSVERPDGSNFTLKIRSTKLEDSAMYFCASSPGLAGGSDTQYFGPGTRLTVL.

This clonotype was found many times. The DNA for the CDR3 is TGCGCCAGCAGCCAAGATTACGATAACTCTGGAAACACCATATATTTT. It yields the protein CASSQDYDNSGNTIYF. This sequence joins TRBV4-3 and TRBJ1-3; D uncertain. Germline-derived CDR1 and CDR2 are LGHNA and YSLEER. CDR3 length: 16 amino acids. V was pared by 0 bases and J by 0 bases, with 9 bases between.

This clonotype was found a few times. The chain uses TRBV5-8 and TRBJ2-1, with D perhaps matching TRBD2 (6 bases). The germline V and J ends were trimmed by 6 bases and 9 bases, with 13 bases remaining between them. The CDR3 totals 12 residues. Germline V gene data show CDR1 as SGHTS and CDR2 as YDEGEE. CDR3 nucleotides: TGTGCCAGCAAGACTAGTTCCGGTGAGCAGTTCTTC. It yields the protein CASKTSSGEQFF.

This clonotype was counted only a few times. The rearrangement links TRBV12-3 or TRBV12-4 to TRBJ2-2; TRBD1 matches at 7 bases. The CDR3 totals 12 residues. The junction had 2 bases not matched to a gene; V was cut back by 9 bases and J by 4 bases. This CDR3 reads CASTGVTGELFF. The CDR3, as DNA: TGTGCCAGTACAGGGGTCACCGGGGAGCTGTTTTTT.

The gene calls are TRBV19 and TRBJ2-2, with D uncertain. This CDR3 has 14 residues. Deletions cut 10 bases from V and 6 bases from J, with 18 bases between. The germline CDR1 and CDR2 sequences are LNHDA and SQIVND (reference sequence). CDR3 in amino acids: CATSPDSRPGELFF. DNA of the CDR3: TGTGCCACCTCCCCAGACTCGAGGCCCGGGGAGCTGTTTTTT. The variable domain in full, completed from reference TRBV19 and TRBJ2-2, reads DGGITQSPKYLFRKEGQNVTLSCEQNLNHDAMYWYRQDPGQGLRLIYYSQIVNDFQKGDIAEGYSVSREKKESFPLTVTSAQKNPTAFYLCATSPDSRPGELFFGEGSRLTVL.